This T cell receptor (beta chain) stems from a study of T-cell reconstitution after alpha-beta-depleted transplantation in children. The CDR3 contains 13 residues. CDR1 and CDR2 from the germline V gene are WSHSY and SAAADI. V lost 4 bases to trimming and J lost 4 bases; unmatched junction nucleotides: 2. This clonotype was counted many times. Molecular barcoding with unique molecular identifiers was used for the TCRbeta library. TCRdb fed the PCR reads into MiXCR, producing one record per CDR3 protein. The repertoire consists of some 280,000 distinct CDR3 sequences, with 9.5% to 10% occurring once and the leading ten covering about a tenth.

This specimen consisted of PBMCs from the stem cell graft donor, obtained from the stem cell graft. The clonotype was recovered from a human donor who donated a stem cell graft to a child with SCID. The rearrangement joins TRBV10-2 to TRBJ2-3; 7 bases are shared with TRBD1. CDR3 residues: CASSGQGADTQYF. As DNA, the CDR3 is TGCGCCAGCAGTGGACAGGGTGCAGATACGCAGTATTTT.